This TCR beta chain stems from a study of T cell repertoires in cytomegalovirus infection. The overall study: CMV epitopes used comprised recently identified HLA-C-restricted ones and well-studied HLA-B-restricted ones. Public TCR beta signatures provided an indication of both CMV infection and a matching HLA type. Study-level points and caveats: The ex vivo response was dominated by HLA-C-restricted CMV-specific TCR beta clonotypes.

V was clipped by 5 bases and J by 10 bases; unmatched bases: 4. Germline-derived CDR1 and CDR2 are LNHNV and YYDKDF (reference sequence). CDR3 length equals 14 residues. Using its own MiXCR run on the reads, TCRdb lists one record per CDR3 protein. The data hold around 430,000 distinct CDR3 sequences, with roughly 43% observed a single time. This clonotype has just a few counts. Its antigen is unidentified. The receptor was isolated from a human donor in good health (CMV status not recorded). Some clones in this sample may be carry-over from other donors' samples. V gene TRBV15 combines with J gene TRBJ1-6; 11 bases match TRBD1. Source: cultured PBMCs, taken from culture after CMV antigen stimulation. The CDR3 region is CATSGDRGVSPLHF. The CDR3 nucleotides read TGTGCCACCAGCGGGGACAGGGGGGTCTCACCCCTCCACTTT. The full variable domain, with the rest looked up from reference TRBV15 and TRBJ1-6, is DAMVIQNPRYQVTQFGKPVTLSCSQTLNHNVMYWYQQKSSQAPKLLFHYYDKDFNNEADTPDNFQSRRPNTSFCFLDIRSPGLGDTAMYLCATSGDRGVSPLHFGNGTRLTVT.